This T cell receptor (beta chain) was recorded in a study of blood T cell repertoires in COVID-19. V was pared by 3 bases and J by 0 bases, with 4 bases of the junction left unmatched. CDR3 length: 15 residues. Germline-derived CDR1 and CDR2 are SGHRS and YFSETQ. Original handling: Reference gene primers were amplified, and this amplification served to estimate nucleated cell counts. The assay was immunoSEQ multiplex PCR, and TCRdb's table has in-frame clones only and misses some. That table supplies the V and J calls and clone size; D and trimming were determined from the DNA. Of 200,000 or so clones detected, 65% to 85% appear once; the ten largest clones hold over 6.5%. Recruitment covered about 26 US areas and drew participants whose ages spanned about 18 to 90 years. Participants' reported clinical history set cohort assignment. This clone was seen once.

This receptor was obtained from a man in his forties or fifties who had recovered from COVID-19. Sample: PBMCs or T cells enriched from blood (not recorded which). This chain uses TRBV5-1 with TRBJ2-7; 9 bases fit TRBD1. The CDR3 reads CASSWGQGASYEQYF. DNA for the CDR3: TGCGCCAGCAGCTGGGGACAGGGCGCCTCCTACGAGCAGTACTTC.